This TCR beta chain came from a study of shared clonotypes between healthy human individuals. Germline V lookup: CDR1 SGHTS, CDR2 YDEGEE. V was pared by 5 bases and J by 3 bases, with 8 bases of the junction left unmatched. This CDR3 is built from 16 residues. Only in-frame clones appear in the TCRdb table, and some are missing; sequencing was by immunoSEQ multiplex PCR. The profile covers about 2.2 million clones, with about 93% appearing a single time and more than 1.5% taken by the ten largest. Selected positively for CCR7 and CD45RO-negative, naive CD8 cells excluded terminally differentiated effector memory CD45RA+ cells.

The sequenced sample was naive CD8+ T cells from PBMCs. This chain connects TRBV5-8 to TRBJ1-2; TRBD1 agrees at 12 bases. This sequence originates from a man between 18 and 35 years old in good health. Some clones in this sample may be carry-over from other donors' samples. The CDR3 DNA reads TGTGCCAGCAGTCCGGGACAGGGGGCAAGGGACTATGGCTACACCTTC. Protein product: CASSPGQGARDYGYTF.